The 9 T cell receptor beta chains reported below all come from one sample, sequenced in a study of blood T cell repertoires in COVID-19. The table came from immunoSEQ multiplex PCR; TCRdb's copy has only in-frame clones and leaves some out. The data hold a few hundred thousand clones, with about 86% observed a single time. The sample consisted of peripheral blood. These TCRs come from an older woman with COVID-19, enrolled during active disease.

The J gene is TRBJ2-7, the V gene TRBV18; TRBD1 agrees at 8 bases. The CDR3 covers 15 residues. With 0 bases clipped from V and 1 base from J, the junction kept 2 bases outside the gene matches. Germline V gene lookup returns CDR1 KGHSH and CDR2 LQKENI. CDR3 DNA sequence: TGTGCCAGCTCACCACCCGGGACAGGATCCTACGAGCAGTACTTC. Translating it yields CASSPPGTGSYEQYF.

The chain has TRBV7-2 and TRBJ2-2, with D possibly matching TRBD1 (6 bases). Trimming pared 5 bases from V and 7 bases from J, leaving 17 bases between. Looked up from germline, CDR1 is SGHTA and CDR2 is FQGNSA. The CDR3 runs 15 residues. The CDR3 loop reads CASSQGTFSGGELFF. The CDR3 DNA reads TGTGCCAGCAGCCAGGGGACATTTTCGGGCGGGGAGCTGTTTTTT.

The chain combines TRBV4-2 with TRBJ1-1; the D gene is possibly TRBD1 (5 bases). Germline V CDR1 and CDR2: LGHNA, YNFKEQ. The V gene lost 1 base and the J gene lost 4 bases, with 13 bases spanning the gap. The CDR3 has 15 amino acids. The CDR3 nucleotides are TGTGCCAGCAGCCAAGGACTCAACGGGGGCACTGAAGCTTTCTTT. Translated: CASSQGLNGGTEAFF.

CDR3 nucleotide sequence: TGTGCCACCAGTGACCCGGACAGGAGAGAGCTGTTTTTT. Translation gives CATSDPDRRELFF. V usage is TRBV24-1 and J usage is TRBJ2-2, with 7 nucleotides matching TRBD1. Germline CDR1 is KGHDR and CDR2 is SFDVKD. V gave up 4 bases and J gave up 11 bases; unmatched junction bases: 6. CDR3 length: 13 amino acids.

The rearrangement uses TRBV6-5 and TRBJ2-7; TRBD1 is a possible D gene (6 bases). The CDR3 covers 15 residues. V lost 6 bases, J lost 3 bases, and 18 bases lay in between. Germline CDR1 is MNHEY and CDR2 is SVGAGI. The CDR3 sequence: CASSRLTGRGYEQYF. CDR3 sequence (DNA): TGTGCCAGCAGCAGACTTACAGGGCGAGGCTACGAGCAGTACTTC.

The chain joins TRBV30 to TRBJ1-1; D gene unclear. Germline V gene data show CDR1 as GTSNPN and CDR2 as SVGIG (reference sequence). Trimming removed 0 bases from V and 5 bases from J, with 4 bases in between. The CDR3 is 11 amino acids. The CDR3 sequence: CAWSVNTEAFF. CDR3 nucleotide sequence: TGTGCCTGGAGTGTCAATACTGAAGCTTTCTTT.

This chain connects TRBV6-5 to TRBJ1-1; tentatively, D is TRBD1 (5 bases). The CDR3 is made up of 13 amino acids. CDR1 MNHEY and CDR2 SVGAGI come from the germline V gene. Trimming left V 8 bases short and J 0 bases short, with 10 bases between. The CDR3 nucleotides are TGTGCCAGCCGAAGACAGATGAACACTGAAGCTTTCTTT. It yields the protein CASRRQMNTEAFF.

V and J are TRBV7-3 and TRBJ2-3, with 15 bases lining up with TRBD2. This CDR3 region has 17 residues. Per germline, CDR1 SGHTA and CDR2 FQGTGA. With V trimmed by 5 bases and J by 4 bases, 7 bases remained unmatched. The CDR3 coding sequence is TGTGCCAGCAGCCTATCTGGGACTAGCGGGGGGCCAGATACGCAGTATTTT. The encoded protein is CASSLSGTSGGPDTQYF.

The genes are TRBV6-2 or TRBV6-3 and TRBJ2-1, with TRBD2 matching over 8 bases. The CDR3 is 19 amino acids. CDR1 MNHEY and CDR2 SVGEGT come from the germline V gene. Trimming cost V 5 bases and J 7 bases; bases outside gene matches: 22. In DNA form, the CDR3 reads TGTGCCAGCAGTAAAAGGGGTGGCGGGGGGACAATCGGCCGAAATGAGCAGTTCTTC. Protein: CASSKRGGGGTIGRNEQFF.